This T cell receptor (beta chain) derives from a study of shared clonotypes between healthy human individuals. Study-level findings and limits: For naive CD4 cells, roughly 4.8% of clonotypes were shared across a handful of donors. Naive subsets tended to show greater estimated richness than memory subsets.

The authors loaded around 200 ng DNA, about 30,000 T cell genomes, into sorted-subset replicate PCRs. Assay: immunoSEQ multiplex PCR; the TCRdb copy retains only in-frame clones and omits some. Seen here are a few hundred thousand clones, approximately 65% observed once, and the top ten hold over 8.5%. On this clone: Its target is unknown.

The TCR sequence derives from a man in his thirties or forties in good health. The sequenced material came from memory CD4+ T cells sorted from blood. Subset: CD45RA-negative fraction.

CDR3 bases: TGCAGCGTTCGGACAGAGGAGGGCTATGGCTACACCTTC. Translated: CSVRTEEGYGYTF. The chain couples TRBV29-1 to TRBJ1-2; perhaps TRBD1 as D (6 bases). Germline CDR1 and CDR2: SQVTM and ANQGSEA. The V end was cut by 5 bases, the J end by 4 bases, with 14 bases between. The CDR3 runs to 13 residues.